The rows below give T cell receptor beta chains drawn from one sample of a study of cytomegalovirus exposure and HLA in healthy donors. Using immunoSEQ multiplex PCR, the repertoire was profiled, and TCRdb retains in-frame clones only, with some absent. The sample shows tens of thousands of clones, 60% to 80% of them seen only once. Sequencing was carried out using PBMCs. These TCRs come from a middle-aged woman in good health and CMV-seronegative. CDR3s include the opening cysteine and the closing phenylalanine or tryptophan. D genes are given only for firm matches. Some rows mark clone size as missing; the rest say once, few, many or name a class of expanded clone.

cdr3_nt: TGTGCCAGTAGCCATATAGGGGGCGGTTTGGGGGGACAGCCCCAGCATTTT
cdr3_aa: CASSHIGGGLGGQPQHF
cdr3_length: 17
clone_size: NA
v_call: TRBV19
d_call: TRBD1
j_call: TRBJ1-5

cdr3_nt: TGTGCCAGCAGCGTACGAGGAGTACGTCAAGAGACCCAGTACTTC
cdr3_aa: CASSVRGVRQETQYF
cdr3_length: 15
clone_size: NA
v_call: TRBV9
d_call: NA
j_call: TRBJ2-5

cdr3_nt: TGCGCCAGCAGACCACAGGGAGATAATAATTCACCCCCCCACTTT
cdr3_aa: CASRPQGDNNSPPHF
cdr3_length: 15
clone_size: NA
v_call: TRBV5-1
d_call: NA
j_call: TRBJ1-6

cdr3_nt: TGTGCCAGCTCACCGGACAGCGCCGGTGAGCAGTTCTTC
cdr3_aa: CASSPDSAGEQFF
cdr3_length: 13
clone_size: NA
v_call: TRBV18
d_call: NA
j_call: TRBJ2-1

cdr3_nt: TGCACCAGCAGCCAAGATCTTAAGGAGGGAATGAACACTGAAGCTTTCTTT
cdr3_aa: CTSSQDLKEGMNTEAFF
cdr3_length: 17
clone_size: NA
v_call: TRBV1
d_call: NA
j_call: TRBJ1-1

cdr3_nt: TGTGCCAGTAGTTCGAGGGGGACAGGGGCCGATAATTCACCCCTCCACTTT
cdr3_aa: CASSSRGTGADNSPLHF
cdr3_length: 17
clone_size: few
v_call: TRBV19
d_call: TRBD1
j_call: TRBJ1-6

cdr3_nt: TGCGCCAGCAGCCAGGGGGGACTAGCGGGTCTAGCCGGGGAGTTGTTTTTT
cdr3_aa: CASSQGGLAGLAGELFF
cdr3_length: 17
clone_size: NA
v_call: TRBV4-1
d_call: TRBD2
j_call: TRBJ2-2

cdr3_nt: TGTGCCACCAGCAAACCAGGACAGGCCTACGAGCAGTACTTC
cdr3_aa: CATSKPGQAYEQYF
cdr3_length: 14
clone_size: NA
v_call: TRBV15
d_call: TRBD1
j_call: TRBJ2-7

cdr3_nt: TGTGCCAGCAGTGAACGGGTGGGGGGGCCGGACGAGCAGTACTTC
cdr3_aa: CASSERVGGPDEQYF
cdr3_length: 15
clone_size: NA
v_call: TRBV2
d_call: NA
j_call: TRBJ2-7

cdr3_nt: TGCGCCAGCAGCTTGGGGGGCAGGGCTTCTAATGAAAAACTGTTTTTT
cdr3_aa: CASSLGGRASNEKLFF
cdr3_length: 16
clone_size: few
v_call: TRBV5-1
d_call: NA
j_call: TRBJ1-4

cdr3_nt: TGTGCCACCAGCAGGGGGCAGGGGGACCAAGAGACCCAGTACTTC
cdr3_aa: CATSRGQGDQETQYF
cdr3_length: 15
clone_size: NA
v_call: TRBV15
d_call: TRBD1
j_call: TRBJ2-5

cdr3_nt: TGTGCCAGCAGCTTAGGGACAGGGGATGGCTACACCTTC
cdr3_aa: CASSLGTGDGYTF
cdr3_length: 13
clone_size: NA
v_call: TRBV11-2
d_call: TRBD1
j_call: TRBJ1-2

cdr3_nt: TGCGCCAGCAGCCAACCGGGGGTATCAGTCAAAGAGACCCAGTACTTC
cdr3_aa: CASSQPGVSVKETQYF
cdr3_length: 16
clone_size: NA
v_call: TRBV4-1
d_call: NA
j_call: TRBJ2-5

cdr3_nt: TGTGCCAGCAGCTATCGGGGGTTTAGGGCAGATACGCAGTATTTT
cdr3_aa: CASSYRGFRADTQYF
cdr3_length: 15
clone_size: NA
v_call: TRBV11-2
d_call: NA
j_call: TRBJ2-3

cdr3_nt: TGCGCCAGCAGCTTAGGACAGTACGTTTCGGCCTCTGGAAACACCATATATTTT
cdr3_aa: CASSLGQYVSASGNTIYF
cdr3_length: 18
clone_size: NA
v_call: TRBV5-1
d_call: NA
j_call: TRBJ1-3